A selection of T cell receptor beta chains follows, all from one sample in a study of T cell repertoires in cytomegalovirus infection. Their recognized antigens are unknown. MiXCR, run by TCRdb on the reads, gives a single entry per CDR3 protein. The sample holds over 250,000 distinct CDR3 sequences; around 20% are singletons and the top ten take about 20%. Sequenced material: cultured PBMCs, taken from culture after CMV antigen stimulation. Receptors originate from a human donor in good health (CMV status not recorded). Some clones in this sample may be carry-over from other donors' samples. Each CDR3 is given with its conserved first and last residue. Fields, in order: clone size, J gene, V gene, D gene, CDR3 DNA, CDR3 protein. D genes are given only for firm matches. Expanded clones get a size class; other rows say once, few or many, or leave the size out.

abundance: many
j_gene: TRBJ2-1
v_gene: TRBV4-1
d_gene: TRBD2
CDR3nt: TGCGCCAGCAGCCAAGTTGTAATAGCGGGACAAGTTGAGCAGTTCTTC
CDR3aa: CASSQVVIAGQVEQFF

abundance: -
j_gene: TRBJ2-2
v_gene: TRBV7-9
d_gene: TRBD1
CDR3nt: TGTGCCAGCAGCTTAGCGACCGGGACAGGGATCACCGGGGAGCTGTTTTTT
CDR3aa: CASSLATGTGITGELFF

abundance: -
j_gene: TRBJ2-1
v_gene: TRBV6-6
d_gene: -
CDR3nt: TGTGCCAGCAGTTATAGAAATGAGCAGTTCTTC
CDR3aa: CASSYRNEQFF

abundance: few
j_gene: TRBJ2-1
v_gene: TRBV19
d_gene: TRBD2
CDR3nt: TGTGCCAGTAGTACAACTGGACTAGCGGTAAATAACAATGAGCAGTTCTTC
CDR3aa: CASSTTGLAVNNNEQFF

abundance: -
j_gene: TRBJ2-3
v_gene: TRBV30
d_gene: -
CDR3nt: TGTGCCTGGTCCCGGACCAATCAGATTGGTACGCAGTATTTT
CDR3aa: CAWSRTNQIGTQYF

abundance: few
j_gene: TRBJ2-1
v_gene: TRBV15
d_gene: TRBD2
CDR3nt: TGTGCCACCAGCAGTCCAGCGGGAGTCCTCCAGTTCTTC
CDR3aa: CATSSPAGVLQFF

abundance: -
j_gene: TRBJ2-7
v_gene: TRBV19
d_gene: TRBD2
CDR3nt: TGTGCCAGTAGTAGACTAGCGGGACAATACGAGCAGTACTTC
CDR3aa: CASSRLAGQYEQYF

abundance: -
j_gene: TRBJ2-7
v_gene: TRBV29-1
d_gene: -
CDR3nt: TGCAGCGTGCTACCGGTAGCGGTGAAGGGCCCCTACGAGCAGTACTTC
CDR3aa: CSVLPVAVKGPYEQYF

abundance: -
j_gene: TRBJ2-1
v_gene: TRBV5-6
d_gene: -
CDR3nt: TGTGCCAGCAGCCTTCCGGCGGGGATGAATGAGCAGTTCTTC
CDR3aa: CASSLPAGMNEQFF

abundance: few
j_gene: TRBJ2-1
v_gene: TRBV7-6
d_gene: TRBD2
CDR3nt: TGTGCCAGCAGCTTAGGGTCCGGGACTAGCGACCATGAGCAGTTCTTC
CDR3aa: CASSLGSGTSDHEQFF

abundance: -
j_gene: TRBJ2-2
v_gene: TRBV7-6
d_gene: TRBD2
CDR3nt: TGTGCCAGCAGTTCGACTAGCGGGAGTCAGGTCGGGGAGCTGTTTTTT
CDR3aa: CASSSTSGSQVGELFF

abundance: -
j_gene: TRBJ1-5
v_gene: TRBV4-3
d_gene: -
CDR3nt: TGCGCCAGCAGCCAAGAGAGGGGACAAATTCCTCCCCAGCATTTT
CDR3aa: CASSQERGQIPPQHF

abundance: -
j_gene: TRBJ2-7
v_gene: TRBV6-2/TRBV6-3
d_gene: -
CDR3nt: TGTGCCAGCAGTTACGTCGGTTCGCACAGGGATAGCGAGCAGTACTTC
CDR3aa: CASSYVGSHRDSEQYF

abundance: many
j_gene: TRBJ2-1
v_gene: TRBV6-2/TRBV6-3
d_gene: TRBD2
CDR3nt: TGTGCCAGCAGCTCTAGACTAGCGGGGGCTATCTACAATGAGCAGTTCTTC
CDR3aa: CASSSRLAGAIYNEQFF

abundance: -
j_gene: TRBJ1-1
v_gene: TRBV18
d_gene: TRBD1
CDR3nt: TGTGCCAGCTCACAGGACAGGGTTATGAACACTGAAGCTTTCTTT
CDR3aa: CASSQDRVMNTEAFF

abundance: -
j_gene: TRBJ2-2
v_gene: TRBV12-3/TRBV12-4
d_gene: TRBD2
CDR3nt: TGTGCCAGCAGGGGACTAGCGCTTTCCGGGGAGCTGTTTTTT
CDR3aa: CASRGLALSGELFF

abundance: -
j_gene: TRBJ2-3
v_gene: TRBV6-2/TRBV6-3
d_gene: -
CDR3nt: TGTGCCAGCAGTCACCCCGCCGGGAAGATGTCTGTAGCAGATACGCAGTATTTT
CDR3aa: CASSHPAGKMSVADTQYF

abundance: -
j_gene: TRBJ1-1
v_gene: TRBV18
d_gene: TRBD1
CDR3nt: TGTGCCAGCTCACGCGAGGGGGCGAGGACTGAAGCTTTCTTT
CDR3aa: CASSREGARTEAFF

abundance: few
j_gene: TRBJ1-2
v_gene: TRBV7-2
d_gene: -
CDR3nt: TGTGCCAGCAGCTTAGCCGAGGGAGGTCGGTATGGCTACACCTTC
CDR3aa: CASSLAEGGRYGYTF

abundance: -
j_gene: TRBJ1-5
v_gene: TRBV7-2
d_gene: -
CDR3nt: TGTGCCAGCAGCTTAGCGCGTCAGTCGTATAGCAATCAGCCCCAGCATTTT
CDR3aa: CASSLARQSYSNQPQHF

abundance: -
j_gene: TRBJ2-3
v_gene: TRBV6-5
d_gene: -
CDR3nt: TGTGCCAGCAGAACCCCGGGGACAGATACGCAGTATTTT
CDR3aa: CASRTPGTDTQYF

abundance: -
j_gene: TRBJ2-1
v_gene: TRBV9
d_gene: -
CDR3nt: TGTGCCAGCAGCTACGCCGGACCTTCCGTCTACAATGAGCAGTTCTTC
CDR3aa: CASSYAGPSVYNEQFF

abundance: many
j_gene: TRBJ1-1
v_gene: TRBV5-4
d_gene: -
CDR3nt: TGTGCCAGCAGCTTGGACGAGGAGTTGAGCACTGAAGCTTTCTTT
CDR3aa: CASSLDEELSTEAFF

abundance: few
j_gene: TRBJ2-7
v_gene: TRBV7-2
d_gene: TRBD2
CDR3nt: TGTGCCAGCAGCTTAGTAGCGGGAGTGCTCTACGAGCAGTACTTC
CDR3aa: CASSLVAGVLYEQYF

abundance: -
j_gene: TRBJ1-5
v_gene: TRBV5-6
d_gene: -
CDR3nt: TGTGCCAGCAGCTATGCGTGGGACGGGAGCAATCAGCCCCAGCATTTT
CDR3aa: CASSYAWDGSNQPQHF